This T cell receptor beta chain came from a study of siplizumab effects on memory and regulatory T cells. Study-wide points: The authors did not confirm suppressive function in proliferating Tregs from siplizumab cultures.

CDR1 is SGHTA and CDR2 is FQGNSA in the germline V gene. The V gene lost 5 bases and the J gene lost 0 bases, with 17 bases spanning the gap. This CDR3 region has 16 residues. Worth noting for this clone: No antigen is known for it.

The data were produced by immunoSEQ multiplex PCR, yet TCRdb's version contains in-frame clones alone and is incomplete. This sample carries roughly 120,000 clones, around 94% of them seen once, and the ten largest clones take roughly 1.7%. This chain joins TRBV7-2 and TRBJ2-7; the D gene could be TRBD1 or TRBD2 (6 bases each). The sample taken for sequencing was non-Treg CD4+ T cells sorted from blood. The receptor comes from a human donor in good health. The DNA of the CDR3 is TGTGCCAGCAGCCTAGGGGGTAGCGGCGTCTCCTACGAGCAGTACTTC. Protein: CASSLGGSGVSYEQYF.